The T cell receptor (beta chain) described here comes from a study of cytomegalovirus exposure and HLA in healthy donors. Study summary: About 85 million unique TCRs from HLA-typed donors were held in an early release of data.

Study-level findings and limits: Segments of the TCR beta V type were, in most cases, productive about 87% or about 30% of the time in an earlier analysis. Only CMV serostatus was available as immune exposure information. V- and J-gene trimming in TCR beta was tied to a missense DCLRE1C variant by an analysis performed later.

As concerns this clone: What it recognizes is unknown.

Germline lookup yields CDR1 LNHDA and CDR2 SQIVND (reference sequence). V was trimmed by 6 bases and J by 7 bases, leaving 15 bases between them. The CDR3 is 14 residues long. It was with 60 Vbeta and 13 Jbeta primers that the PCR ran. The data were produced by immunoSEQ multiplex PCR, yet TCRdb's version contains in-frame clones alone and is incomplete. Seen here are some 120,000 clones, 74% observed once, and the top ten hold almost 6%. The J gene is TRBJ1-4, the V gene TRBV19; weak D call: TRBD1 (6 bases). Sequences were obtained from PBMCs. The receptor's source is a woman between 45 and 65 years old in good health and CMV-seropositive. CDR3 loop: CASSEEGGSEKLFF. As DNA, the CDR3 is TGTGCCAGTAGCGAGGAGGGGGGGAGTGAAAAACTGTTTTTT. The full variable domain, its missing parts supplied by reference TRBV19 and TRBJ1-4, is DGGITQSPKYLFRKEGQNVTLSCEQNLNHDAMYWYRQDPGQGLRLIYYSQIVNDFQKGDIAEGYSVSREKKESFPLTVTSAQKNPTAFYLCASSEEGGSEKLFFGSGTQLSVL.